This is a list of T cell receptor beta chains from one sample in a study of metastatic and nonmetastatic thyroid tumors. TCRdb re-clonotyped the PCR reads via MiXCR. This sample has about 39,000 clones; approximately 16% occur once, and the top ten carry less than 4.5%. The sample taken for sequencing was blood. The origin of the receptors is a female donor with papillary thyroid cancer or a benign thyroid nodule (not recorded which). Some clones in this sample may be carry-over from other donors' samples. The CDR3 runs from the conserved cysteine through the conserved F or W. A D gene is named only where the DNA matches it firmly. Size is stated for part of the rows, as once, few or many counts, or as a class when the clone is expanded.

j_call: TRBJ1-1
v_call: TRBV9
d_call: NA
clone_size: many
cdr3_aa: CASSVVLATEAFF
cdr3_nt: TGTGCCAGCAGCGTGGTGTTGGCTACTGAAGCTTTCTTT

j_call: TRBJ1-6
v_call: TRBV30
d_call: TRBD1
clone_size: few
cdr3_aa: CAWRGDPGQENSPLHF
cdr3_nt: TGTGCCTGGAGGGGGGACCCGGGACAGGAGAATTCACCCCTCCACTTT

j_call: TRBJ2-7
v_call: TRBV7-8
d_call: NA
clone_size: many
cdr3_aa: CASSAGPTYEQYF
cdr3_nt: TGTGCCAGCAGCGCGGGACCGACTTACGAGCAGTACTTC

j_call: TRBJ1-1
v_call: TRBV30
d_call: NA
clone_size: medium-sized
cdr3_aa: CAWSTEDTEAFF
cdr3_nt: TGTGCCTGGAGTACAGAAGACACTGAAGCTTTCTTT

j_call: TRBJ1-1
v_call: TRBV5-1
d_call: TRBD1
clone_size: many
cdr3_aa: CASSLVGGQLEAFF
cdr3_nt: TGCGCCAGCAGCTTGGTTGGGGGACAGCTTGAAGCTTTCTTT

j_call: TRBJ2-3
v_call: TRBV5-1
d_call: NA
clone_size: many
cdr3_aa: CASSRAGITDTQYF
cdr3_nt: TGCGCCAGCAGCCGGGCCGGAATCACAGATACGCAGTATTTT

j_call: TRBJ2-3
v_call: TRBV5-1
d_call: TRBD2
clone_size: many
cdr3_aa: CASSLAPGGGADTQYF
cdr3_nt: TGCGCCAGCAGCTTGGCCCCGGGGGGAGGGGCAGATACGCAGTATTTT

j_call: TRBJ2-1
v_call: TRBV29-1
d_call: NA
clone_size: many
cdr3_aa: CSVEDLDREQFF
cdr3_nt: TGCAGCGTTGAAGATCTCGACAGGGAGCAGTTCTTC

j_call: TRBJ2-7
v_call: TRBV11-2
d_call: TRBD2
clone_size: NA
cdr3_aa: CASSLDSSGSGREQYF
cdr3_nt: TGTGCCAGCAGCTTAGATTCTAGCGGGAGCGGGCGCGAGCAGTACTTC

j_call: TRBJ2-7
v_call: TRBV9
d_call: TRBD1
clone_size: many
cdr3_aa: CASSDRDRAYEQYF
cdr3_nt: TGTGCCAGCAGCGACCGGGACAGGGCGTACGAGCAGTACTTC

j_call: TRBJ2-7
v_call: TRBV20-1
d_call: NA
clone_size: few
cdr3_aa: CSASRVSTSYEQYF
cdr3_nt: TGCAGTGCTTCCCGGGTATCTACCTCCTACGAGCAGTACTTC

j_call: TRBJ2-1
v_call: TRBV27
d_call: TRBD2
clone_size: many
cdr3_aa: CASSLQGLAGGYNEQFF
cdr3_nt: TGTGCCAGCAGTTTGCAGGGACTAGCGGGGGGCTACAATGAGCAGTTCTTC

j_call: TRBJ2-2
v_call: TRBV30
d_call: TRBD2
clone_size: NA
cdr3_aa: CAWSVGSGRAYGELFF
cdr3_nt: TGTGCCTGGAGTGTGGGTAGCGGGAGGGCCTACGGGGAGCTGTTTTTT

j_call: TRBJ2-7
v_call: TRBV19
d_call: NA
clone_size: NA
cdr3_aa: CASMASWTYEQYF
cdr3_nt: TGTGCCAGTATGGCTAGCTGGACCTACGAGCAGTACTTC

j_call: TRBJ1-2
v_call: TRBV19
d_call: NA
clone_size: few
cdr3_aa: CASTPSGPANYGYTF
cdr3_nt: TGTGCCAGTACCCCCTCGGGGCCTGCTAACTATGGCTACACCTTC